A selection of T cell receptor beta chains follows, all from one sample in a study of cytotoxic CD8 clonotypes in ibrutinib-treated CLL. Only in-frame clones appear in the TCRdb table, and some are missing; sequencing was by immunoSEQ multiplex PCR. Among about 200,000 clones listed, nearly 80% were seen once. Sequenced here: PBMCs, sampled after 12 months of ibrutinib treatment. These TCRs come from a human donor with chronic lymphocytic leukemia. The CDR3 runs from the conserved cysteine through the conserved F or W. The D gene is left open where the match is weak. Rows give clone size only sometimes, using once, few, many, or a class for an expanded clone.

V gene	clone size	J gene	D gene	CDR3 DNA	CDR3 protein
TRBV7-2	few	TRBJ2-7	-	TGTGCCAGCAGCCCCGGACAGTCCTCCTACGAGCAGTACTTC	CASSPGQSSYEQYF
TRBV30	-	TRBJ2-7	-	TGTGCCTGGAGTGTAGGAGCAGGGGAGATCTACGAGCAGTACTTC	CAWSVGAGEIYEQYF
TRBV2	-	TRBJ2-2	-	TGTGCCAGCAGTGATGATCCAGATGCCGGGGAGCTGTTTTTT	CASSDDPDAGELFF
TRBV4-1	-	TRBJ2-1	-	TGCGCCAGCAGCCAAGAGGCACTAGTTTCCTACAATGAGCAGTTCTTC	CASSQEALVSYNEQFF
TRBV11-3	once	TRBJ2-7	TRBD1	TGTGCCAGCAGCTTAGGTGGGACAGAATCCTACGAGCAGTACTTC	CASSLGGTESYEQYF
TRBV1	-	TRBJ2-1	-	TGCACCAGCAGCCAAGAGAGGCGGGAGCAGTTCTTC	CTSSQERREQFF
TRBV18	-	TRBJ1-1	TRBD1	TGTGCCAGCTCCGGACAGACAGGGGAGAACACTGAAGCTTTCTTT	CASSGQTGENTEAFF
TRBV4-1	-	TRBJ2-7	-	TGCGCCAGCAGCCAAGTCGGAGGCCTCTCCTACGAGCAGTACTTC	CASSQVGGLSYEQYF
TRBV9	-	TRBJ2-7	-	TGTGCCAGCAGCGTAGGGGCAGCTCACTCCTACGAGCAGTACTTC	CASSVGAAHSYEQYF
TRBV6-5	-	TRBJ1-5	-	TGTGCCAGCAGTTACGAGGGTAATCAGCCCCAGCATTTT	CASSYEGNQPQHF
TRBV5-4	-	TRBJ2-2	-	TGTGCCAGCAGCTTGGGTCTGGATTCGAACACCGGGGAGCTGTTTTTT	CASSLGLDSNTGELFF
TRBV27	-	TRBJ2-7	-	TGTGCCAGCAGTTTACTATCAGCGACCTCCTACGAGCAGTACTTC	CASSLLSATSYEQYF
TRBV7-9	-	TRBJ1-6	TRBD1	TGTGCCAGCAGTTATACCGGGACAGAACTGGCTTCACCCCTCCACTTT	CASSYTGTELASPLHF
TRBV18	-	TRBJ1-3	TRBD1	TGTGCCAGCTCGGTTCCCGGGACAGCTGGAAACACCATATATTTT	CASSVPGTAGNTIYF
TRBV19	-	TRBJ2-7	-	TGTGCCAGTAGTGACGGAAACTCCTACGAGCAGTACTTC	CASSDGNSYEQYF
TRBV27	-	TRBJ1-4	-	TGTGCCAGCACCCCCTCGAGGGAGAGGAATGAAAAACTGTTTTTT	CASTPSRERNEKLFF
TRBV5-1	-	TRBJ1-3	-	TGCGCCAGCAGCACGACAGTGAACTCTGGAAACACCATATATTTT	CASSTTVNSGNTIYF
TRBV27	-	TRBJ1-5	-	TGTGCCAGCAGTTTGGGGGCCCCCGGGTATCAGCCCCAGCATTTT	CASSLGAPGYQPQHF
TRBV10-3	-	TRBJ2-3	-	TGTGCCATCAAGGGGGGGGACACAGATACGCAGTATTTT	CAIKGGDTDTQYF
TRBV7-3	once	TRBJ2-1	TRBD2	TGTGCCAGCAGCTCTAAGCGGGGGGCGAGCTCCTACAATGAGCAGTTCTTC	CASSSKRGASSYNEQFF
TRBV11-2	once	TRBJ2-1	TRBD2	TGTGCCAGCAGCACGACTAGCGGGGGGTTTTACAATGAGCAGTTCTTC	CASSTTSGGFYNEQFF
TRBV7-3	-	TRBJ2-1	TRBD2	TGTGCCAGCAGCCGCGGGGGGGCGAACAATGAGCAGTTCTTC	CASSRGGANNEQFF
TRBV5-6	-	TRBJ2-7	TRBD1	TGTGCCAGCAGCTTGGACCGGGACAGGGATAACCACGAGCAGTACTTC	CASSLDRDRDNHEQYF
TRBV11-2	-	TRBJ2-1	-	TGTGCCAGCAGCTTTGGGTACGGTGGCTCCTACAATGAGCAGTTCTTC	CASSFGYGGSYNEQFF
TRBV5-1	-	TRBJ1-2	-	TGCGCCAGCAGCTTGGCAGGGGACTATGGCTACACCTTC	CASSLAGDYGYTF
TRBV5-6	-	TRBJ2-3	-	TGTGCCAGCAGCTTGAGCTTTTCGGCAAACACAGATACGCAGTATTTT	CASSLSFSANTDTQYF
TRBV6-5	-	TRBJ2-5	TRBD1	TGTGCCAGCAGTTACCAGGGGGCGAGTGAGGAGACCCAGTACTTC	CASSYQGASEETQYF
TRBV11-2	-	TRBJ1-1	-	TGTGCCAGCAGCTTAGCGGGGGGAGGCACTGAAGCTTTCTTT	CASSLAGGGTEAFF
TRBV7-9	few	TRBJ2-2	TRBD1	TGTGCCAGCAGCTTAGGCCAGGGGGCGACCGGGGAGCTGTTTTTT	CASSLGQGATGELFF
TRBV5-1	-	TRBJ2-1	TRBD2	TGCGCCAGCAGCCTCCAAGCGGGAGGCTCAAATGAGCAGTTCTTC	CASSLQAGGSNEQFF
TRBV9	-	TRBJ1-3	-	TGTGCCAGCACGGAAGGGCTTAGCTCTGGAAACACCATATATTTT	CASTEGLSSGNTIYF
TRBV28	many	TRBJ2-1	-	TGTGCCAGCAGTTTATCGGGCCCCGAGCAGTTCTTC	CASSLSGPEQFF
TRBV6-1	-	TRBJ2-6	TRBD1	TGTGCCAGCAGTGGAGTGGGACAGGCCTCTGGGGCCAACGTCCTGACTTTC	CASSGVGQASGANVLTF
TRBV18	-	TRBJ2-3	-	TGTGCCAGCTCACCTCGGGACGGAGGTGATACGCAGTATTTT	CASSPRDGGDTQYF
TRBV29-1	-	TRBJ2-1	TRBD2	TGCAGCGTTGAAACTAGCGGTACCTACAATGAGCAGTTCTTC	CSVETSGTYNEQFF
TRBV27	-	TRBJ2-7	-	TGTGCCAGCAGTTCCTATGGGGTGAAGGGCGAGCAGTACTTC	CASSSYGVKGEQYF
TRBV5-1	-	TRBJ1-3	-	TGCGCCAGCAGCCGAGGGACGGACGGAAACACCATATATTTT	CASSRGTDGNTIYF
TRBV27	-	TRBJ1-2	-	TGTGCCAGCAGTTCCGGCGGCGGCAATAACTATGGCTACACCTTC	CASSSGGGNNYGYTF
TRBV5-1	-	TRBJ2-3	-	TGCGCCAGCAGCATGTGGGATACGCAGTATTTT	CASSMWDTQYF
TRBV28	-	TRBJ1-2	-	TGTGCCAGCAGTTTAGGCGGGGGGTCGGTCTATGGCTACACCTTC	CASSLGGGSVYGYTF
TRBV4-1	-	TRBJ2-3	-	TGCGCCAGCAGCCAAGGGAGGGCCCGGGCGTTGACAGATACGCAGTATTTT	CASSQGRARALTDTQYF
TRBV6-7	-	TRBJ1-1	TRBD1	TGTGCCAGCAGTTCCCCGACAGGGGGCAACACTGAAGCTTTCTTT	CASSSPTGGNTEAFF
TRBV7-6	-	TRBJ1-4	-	TGTGCCAGCAGCTTAGGGTTTGTTGAAAAACTGTTTTTT	CASSLGFVEKLFF
TRBV5-1	-	TRBJ1-2	TRBD1	TGCGCCAGCAGCCCGGACAGGGGGCTCTGGGGCTACACCTTC	CASSPDRGLWGYTF
TRBV27	many	TRBJ2-6	-	TGTGCCAGCAGTTTTTACTCTGGGGCCAACGTCCTGACTTTC	CASSFYSGANVLTF
TRBV11-3	-	TRBJ2-1	TRBD2	TGTGCCAGCAGCCCCGGCGGGGGTAATGAGCAGTTCTTC	CASSPGGGNEQFF
TRBV7-3	-	TRBJ2-2	-	TGTGCCAGCAGCCCCATAATCGGGGGTCCCGGGGAGCTGTTTTTT	CASSPIIGGPGELFF
TRBV6-5	-	TRBJ1-5	-	TGTGCCAGCAGTTACGGAGGAGACTTGATAAATCAGCCCCAGCATTTT	CASSYGGDLINQPQHF
TRBV10-3	-	TRBJ2-3	-	TGTGCCATCAGTGAGGTCAGCACAGATACGCAGTATTTT	CAISEVSTDTQYF
TRBV18	-	TRBJ1-5	-	TGTGCCAGCTCACCTGGCAGGGACCAGCCCCAGCATTTT	CASSPGRDQPQHF
TRBV5-6	-	TRBJ1-1	-	TGTGCCAGCAGCTTCTCGTTACAGGGGAACACTGAAGCTTTCTTT	CASSFSLQGNTEAFF
TRBV5-4	-	TRBJ2-5	-	TGTGCCAGCAGCTTGGGGGGCAGGGCGGAGGAGACCCAGTACTTC	CASSLGGRAEETQYF
TRBV5-4	-	TRBJ2-7	TRBD2	TGTGCCAGCAGCGGTAGCGGGGGGCAGACCTACGAGCAGTACTTC	CASSGSGGQTYEQYF